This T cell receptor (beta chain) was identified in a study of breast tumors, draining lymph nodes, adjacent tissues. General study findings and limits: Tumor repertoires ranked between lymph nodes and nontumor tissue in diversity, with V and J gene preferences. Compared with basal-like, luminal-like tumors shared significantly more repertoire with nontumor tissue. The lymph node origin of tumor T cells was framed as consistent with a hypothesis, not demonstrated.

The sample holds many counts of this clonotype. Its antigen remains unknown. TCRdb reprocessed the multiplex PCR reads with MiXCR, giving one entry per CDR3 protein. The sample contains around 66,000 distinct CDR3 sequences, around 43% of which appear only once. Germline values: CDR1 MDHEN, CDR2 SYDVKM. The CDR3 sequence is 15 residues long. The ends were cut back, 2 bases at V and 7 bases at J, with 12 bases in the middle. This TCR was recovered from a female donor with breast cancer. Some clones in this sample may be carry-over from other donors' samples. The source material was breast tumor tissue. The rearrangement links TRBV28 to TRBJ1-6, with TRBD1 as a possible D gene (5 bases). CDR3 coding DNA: TGTGCCAGCAGTTTAGGCCAGGGTGGCAATTCACCCCTCCACTTT. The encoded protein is CASSLGQGGNSPLHF.